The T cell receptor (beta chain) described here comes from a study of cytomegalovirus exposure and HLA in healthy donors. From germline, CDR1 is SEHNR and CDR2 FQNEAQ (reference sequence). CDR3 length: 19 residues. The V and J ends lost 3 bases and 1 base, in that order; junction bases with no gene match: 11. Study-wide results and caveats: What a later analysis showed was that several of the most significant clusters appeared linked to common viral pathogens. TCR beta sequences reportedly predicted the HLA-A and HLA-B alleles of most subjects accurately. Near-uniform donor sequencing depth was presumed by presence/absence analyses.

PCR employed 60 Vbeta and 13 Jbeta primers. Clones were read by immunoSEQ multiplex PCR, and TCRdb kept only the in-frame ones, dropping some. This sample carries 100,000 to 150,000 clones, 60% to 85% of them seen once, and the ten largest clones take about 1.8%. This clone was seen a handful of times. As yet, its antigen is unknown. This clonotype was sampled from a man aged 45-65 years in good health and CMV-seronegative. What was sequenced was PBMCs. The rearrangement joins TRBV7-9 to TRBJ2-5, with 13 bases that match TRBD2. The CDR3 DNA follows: TGTGCCAGCAGCTTTGGCCGACTAGCGGGGGGACCCATCCAAGAGACCCAGTACTTC. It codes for CASSFGRLAGGPIQETQYF.